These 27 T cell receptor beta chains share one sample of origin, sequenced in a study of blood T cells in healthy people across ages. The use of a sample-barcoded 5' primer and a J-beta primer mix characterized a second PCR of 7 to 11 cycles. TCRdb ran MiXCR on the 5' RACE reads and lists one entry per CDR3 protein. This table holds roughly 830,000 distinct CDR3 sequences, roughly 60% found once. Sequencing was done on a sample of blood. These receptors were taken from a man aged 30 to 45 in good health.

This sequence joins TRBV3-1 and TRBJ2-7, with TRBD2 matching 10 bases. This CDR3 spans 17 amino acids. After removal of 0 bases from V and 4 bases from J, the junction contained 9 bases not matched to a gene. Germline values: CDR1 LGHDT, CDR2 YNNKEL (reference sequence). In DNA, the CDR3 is TGTGCCAGCAGCCAAGACATGGGAGCGGGGGGGTCGTACGAGCAGTACTTC. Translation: CASSQDMGAGGSYEQYF.

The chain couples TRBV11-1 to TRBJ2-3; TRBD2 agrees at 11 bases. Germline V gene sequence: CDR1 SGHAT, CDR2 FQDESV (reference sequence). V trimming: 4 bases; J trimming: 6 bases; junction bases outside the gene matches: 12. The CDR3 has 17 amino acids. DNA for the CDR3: TGTGCCAGCAGCTACAAGTCCCTAGCGGGGGGACGGGATACGCAGTATTTT. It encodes CASSYKSLAGGRDTQYF.

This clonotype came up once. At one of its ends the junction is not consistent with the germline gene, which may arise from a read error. CDR3 nucleotides: TGTGCCAGCAGCCTTAGGGACAGTTATGGCTACAATGAGCAGTCCTTC. Translated: CASSLRDSYGYNEQSF. The chain links TRBV12-3 or TRBV12-4 to TRBJ2-1; TRBD1 aligns across 7 bases. The CDR3 covers 16 residues.

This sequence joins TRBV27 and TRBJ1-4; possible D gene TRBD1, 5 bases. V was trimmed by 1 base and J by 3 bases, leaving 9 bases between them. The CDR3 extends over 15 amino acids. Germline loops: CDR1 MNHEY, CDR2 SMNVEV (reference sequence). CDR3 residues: CASSLWGTANEKLFF. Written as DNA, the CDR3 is TGTGCCAGCAGTTTATGGGGCACGGCTAATGAAAAACTGTTTTTT.

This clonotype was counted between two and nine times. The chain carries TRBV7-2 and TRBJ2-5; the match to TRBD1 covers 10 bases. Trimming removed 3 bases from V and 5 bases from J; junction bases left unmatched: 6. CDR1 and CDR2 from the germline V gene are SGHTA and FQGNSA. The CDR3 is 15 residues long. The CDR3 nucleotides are TGTGCCAGCAGCTTCCGGGACAGGGGAGTTGAGACCCAGTACTTC. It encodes CASSFRDRGVETQYF. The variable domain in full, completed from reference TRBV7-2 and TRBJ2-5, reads GAGVSQSPSNKVTEKGKDVELRCDPISGHTALYWYRQSLGQGLEFLIYFQGNSAPDKSGLPSDRFSAERTGGSVSTLTIQRTQQEDSAVYLCASSFRDRGVETQYFGPGTRLLVL.

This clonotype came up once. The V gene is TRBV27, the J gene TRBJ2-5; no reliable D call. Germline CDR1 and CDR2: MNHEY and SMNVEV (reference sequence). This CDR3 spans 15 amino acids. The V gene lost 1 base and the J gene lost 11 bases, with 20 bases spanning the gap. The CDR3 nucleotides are TGTGCCAGCAGTTTATGGGGTAACCCTCTCAATGAGCAGTACTTC. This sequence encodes CASSLWGNPLNEQYF.

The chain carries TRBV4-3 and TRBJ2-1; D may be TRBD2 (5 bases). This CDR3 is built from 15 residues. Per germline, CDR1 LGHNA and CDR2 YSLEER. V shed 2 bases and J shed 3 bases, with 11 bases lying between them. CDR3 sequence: CASSQTAGVYNEQFF. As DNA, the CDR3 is TGCGCCAGCAGCCAAACCGCCGGGGTCTACAATGAGCAGTTCTTC.

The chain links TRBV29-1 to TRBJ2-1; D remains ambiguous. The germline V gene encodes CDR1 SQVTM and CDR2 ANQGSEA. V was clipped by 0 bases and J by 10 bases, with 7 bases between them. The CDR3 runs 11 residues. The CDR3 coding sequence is TGCAGCGTTGAAGATAAGGACGAGCAGTTCTTC. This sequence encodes CSVEDKDEQFF.

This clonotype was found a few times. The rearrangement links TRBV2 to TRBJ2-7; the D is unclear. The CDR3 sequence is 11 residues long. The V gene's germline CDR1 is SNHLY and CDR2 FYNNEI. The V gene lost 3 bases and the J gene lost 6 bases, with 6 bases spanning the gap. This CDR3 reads CASSELVEQYF. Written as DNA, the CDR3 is TGTGCCAGCAGTGAGCTGGTCGAGCAGTACTTC.

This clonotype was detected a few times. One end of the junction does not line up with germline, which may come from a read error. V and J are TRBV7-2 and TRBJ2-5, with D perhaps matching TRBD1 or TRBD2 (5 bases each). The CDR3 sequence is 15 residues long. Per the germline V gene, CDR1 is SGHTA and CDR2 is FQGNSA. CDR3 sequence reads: CASRDTTAGREAQYF. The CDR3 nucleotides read TGTGCCAGCAGAGACACGACGGCAGGGAGAGAGGCCCAGTACTTC.

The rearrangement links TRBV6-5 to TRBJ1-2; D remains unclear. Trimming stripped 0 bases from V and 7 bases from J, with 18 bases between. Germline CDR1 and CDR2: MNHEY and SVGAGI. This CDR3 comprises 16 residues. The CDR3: CASSYSKVGPLSGYTF. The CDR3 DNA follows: TGTGCCAGCAGTTACTCGAAAGTCGGGCCGCTCAGTGGCTACACCTTC.

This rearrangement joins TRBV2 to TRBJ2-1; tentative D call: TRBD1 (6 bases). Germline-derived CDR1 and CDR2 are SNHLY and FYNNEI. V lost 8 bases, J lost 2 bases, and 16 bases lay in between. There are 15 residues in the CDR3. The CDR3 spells CASEGYGDTYNEQFF. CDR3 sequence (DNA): TGTGCCAGCGAGGGATACGGGGACACCTACAATGAGCAGTTCTTC.

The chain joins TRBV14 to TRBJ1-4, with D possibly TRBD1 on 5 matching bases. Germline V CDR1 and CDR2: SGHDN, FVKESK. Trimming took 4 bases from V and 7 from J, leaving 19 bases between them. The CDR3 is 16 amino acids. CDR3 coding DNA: TGTGCCAGCAGCCTGGCCTCGCGCCCAGGGAGTGAAAAACTGTTTTTT. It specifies CASSLASRPGSEKLFF.

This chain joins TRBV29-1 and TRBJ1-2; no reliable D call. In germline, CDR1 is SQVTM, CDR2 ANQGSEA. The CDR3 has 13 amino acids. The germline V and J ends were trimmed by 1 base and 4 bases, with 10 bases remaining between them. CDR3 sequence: CSVEAAALYGYTF. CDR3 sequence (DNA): TGCAGCGTTGAAGCAGCCGCCCTCTATGGCTACACCTTC.

The CDR3 nucleotides are TGCGCCAGCAGCTTGGTTCCAGTCTACAATGAGCAGTTCTTC. Its translation: CASSLVPVYNEQFF. This chain joins TRBV5-1 and TRBJ2-1; D unclear. Between the trimmed V and J ends, which lost 0 bases and 3 bases, there was a span of 7 bases. Germline assignment: CDR1 SGHRS and CDR2 YFSETQ. CDR3 length: 14 residues.

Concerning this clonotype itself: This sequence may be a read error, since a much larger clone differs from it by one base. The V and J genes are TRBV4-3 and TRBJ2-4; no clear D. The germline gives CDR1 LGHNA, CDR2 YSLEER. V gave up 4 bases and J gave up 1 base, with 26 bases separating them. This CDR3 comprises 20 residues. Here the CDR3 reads CASSLQPIGSDGRAKNIQYF. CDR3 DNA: TGCGCCAGCAGCCTACAGCCAATTGGGTCGGACGGAAGGGCCAAAAACATTCAGTACTTC.

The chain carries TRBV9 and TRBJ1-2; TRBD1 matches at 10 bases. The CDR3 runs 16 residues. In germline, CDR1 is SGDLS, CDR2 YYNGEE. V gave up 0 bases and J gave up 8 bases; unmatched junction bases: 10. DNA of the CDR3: TGTGCCAGCAGCGTAGTAGCGGCGACAGGGGGCTTAGGCTACACCTTC. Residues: CASSVVAATGGLGYTF. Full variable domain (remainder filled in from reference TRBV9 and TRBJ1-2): DSGVTQTPKHLITATGQRVTLRCSPRSGDLSVYWYQQSLDQGLQFLIQYYNGEERAKGNILERFSAQQFPDLHSELNLSSLELGDSALYFCASSVVAATGGLGYTFGSGTRLTVV.

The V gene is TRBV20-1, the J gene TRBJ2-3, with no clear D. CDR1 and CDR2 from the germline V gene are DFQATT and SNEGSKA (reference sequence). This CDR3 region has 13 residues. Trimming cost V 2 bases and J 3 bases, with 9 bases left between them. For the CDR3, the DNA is TGCAGTGCTAGACCCCCCAGTACAGATACGCAGTATTTT. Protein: CSARPPSTDTQYF.

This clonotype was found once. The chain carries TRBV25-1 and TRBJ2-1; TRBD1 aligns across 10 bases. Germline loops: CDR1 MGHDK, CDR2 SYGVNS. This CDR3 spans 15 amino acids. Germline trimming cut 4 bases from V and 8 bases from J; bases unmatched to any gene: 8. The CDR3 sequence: CASSASGQGSDEQFF. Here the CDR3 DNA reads TGTGCCAGCAGTGCGTCGGGACAGGGGTCCGATGAGCAGTTCTTC.

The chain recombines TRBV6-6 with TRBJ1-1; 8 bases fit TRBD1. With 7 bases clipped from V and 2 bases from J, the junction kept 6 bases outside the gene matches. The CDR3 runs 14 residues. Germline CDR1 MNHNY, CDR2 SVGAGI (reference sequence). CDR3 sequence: CASNRGQDNTEAFF. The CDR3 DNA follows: TGTGCCAGCAACCGGGGACAGGACAACACTGAAGCTTTCTTT.

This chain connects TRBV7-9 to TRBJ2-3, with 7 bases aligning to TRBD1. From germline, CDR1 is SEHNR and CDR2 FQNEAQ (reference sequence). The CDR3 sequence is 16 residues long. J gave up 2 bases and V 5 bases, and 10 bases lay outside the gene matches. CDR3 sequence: CASSPGQTPNTDTQYF. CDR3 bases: TGTGCCAGCAGCCCGGGACAGACACCCAACACAGATACGCAGTATTTT.

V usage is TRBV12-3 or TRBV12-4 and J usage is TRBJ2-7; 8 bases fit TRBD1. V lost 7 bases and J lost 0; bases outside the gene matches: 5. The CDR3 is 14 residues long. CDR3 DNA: TGTGCCAGCACTCAGGGGGCCTTCTCCTACGAGCAGTACTTC. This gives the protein CASTQGAFSYEQYF.

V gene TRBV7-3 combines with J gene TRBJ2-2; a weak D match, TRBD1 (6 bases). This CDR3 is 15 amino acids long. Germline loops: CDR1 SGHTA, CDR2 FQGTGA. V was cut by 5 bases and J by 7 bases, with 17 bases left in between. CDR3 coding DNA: TGTGCCAGCAGCCCTTACCCACAGGGCATCGGGGAGCTGTTTTTT. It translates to CASSPYPQGIGELFF. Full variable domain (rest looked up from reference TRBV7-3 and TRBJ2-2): GAGVSQTPSNKVTEKGKYVELRCDPISGHTALYWYRQSLGQGPEFLIYFQGTGAADDSGLPNDRFFAVRPEGSVSTLKIQRTERGDSAVYLCASSPYPQGIGELFFGEGSRLTVL.

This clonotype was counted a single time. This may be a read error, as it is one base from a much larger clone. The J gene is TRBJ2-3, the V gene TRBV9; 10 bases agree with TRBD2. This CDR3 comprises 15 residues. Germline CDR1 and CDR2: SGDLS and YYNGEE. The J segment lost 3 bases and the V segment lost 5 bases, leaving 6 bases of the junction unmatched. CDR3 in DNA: TGTGCCAGCAGTGTCCCGGGACTAGCGACAGATACGCAGTATTTT. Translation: CASSVPGLATDTQYF.

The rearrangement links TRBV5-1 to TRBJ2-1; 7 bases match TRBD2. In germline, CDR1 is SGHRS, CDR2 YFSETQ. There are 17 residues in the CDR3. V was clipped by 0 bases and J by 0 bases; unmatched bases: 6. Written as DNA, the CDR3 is TGCGCCAGCAGCTTGGGAGACGGGAGGAGCTCCTACAATGAGCAGTTCTTC. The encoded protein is CASSLGDGRSSYNEQFF.

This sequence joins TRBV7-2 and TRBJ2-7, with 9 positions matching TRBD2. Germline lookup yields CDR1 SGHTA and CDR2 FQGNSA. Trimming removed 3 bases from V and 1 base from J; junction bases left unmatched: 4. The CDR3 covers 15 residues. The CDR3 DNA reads TGTGCCAGCAGCTTTAGCGGGGGCAATTCCTACGAGCAGTACTTC. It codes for CASSFSGGNSYEQYF.

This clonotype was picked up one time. The CDR3 sequence: CASSLDGGGGNQPQHF. The CDR3 DNA is TGCGCCAGCAGCTTGGACGGCGGGGGTGGCAATCAGCCCCAGCATTTT. V gene TRBV5-1 combines with J gene TRBJ1-5; the D gene is possibly TRBD1 (5 bases). Between the trimmed V and J ends, which lost 0 bases and 2 bases, there was a span of 12 bases. CDR1 and CDR2 (germline): SGHRS, YFSETQ. The CDR3 is made up of 16 amino acids.